One sample yielded the 30 T cell receptor beta chains listed below, sequenced in a study of blood T cells in healthy people across ages. A second PCR, run for roughly 7 to 12 cycles, used a sample-barcoded 5' primer plus a J-beta primer mix. TCRdb fed the 5' RACE reads into MiXCR, producing one record per CDR3 protein. The sample lists over 700,000 distinct CDR3 sequences, 50% to 65% occurring once. The sample consisted of blood. The source is a man older than 75 in good health.

The rearrangement links TRBV4-2 to TRBJ2-3; D ambiguous. V lost 4 bases to trimming and J lost 0 bases, with 14 bases between them. The CDR3 totals 16 residues. The germline V gene has CDR1 LGHNA and CDR2 YNFKEQ. The DNA for the CDR3 is TGTGCCAGCAGCCGTGAGGCAGGACGGAGCACAGATACGCAGTATTTT. Its protein is CASSREAGRSTDTQYF.

The CDR3 spells CSAPPGAGANNEQFF. Here the CDR3 DNA reads TGCAGTGCTCCCCCAGGGGCGGGAGCCAACAATGAGCAGTTCTTC. The J gene is TRBJ2-1, the V gene TRBV20-1, with D possibly being TRBD2 (7 bases). This CDR3 has 15 residues. CDR1 is DFQATT, CDR2 SNEGSKA, per germline (reference sequence). V dropped 5 bases and J dropped 5 bases, with 19 bases sitting between them.

The CDR3 bases are TGTGCCAGCAGTTTGGTCCGGGGGCTCACTGAAGCTTTCTTT. Translated, it gives CASSLVRGLTEAFF. V is TRBV12-3 or TRBV12-4 and J is TRBJ1-1; D may be TRBD1 (6 bases). This CDR3 has 14 amino acids. V lost 3 bases and J 4 bases, leaving 12 bases between the germline ends.

This clonotype was seen only once. The V and J genes are TRBV12-3 or TRBV12-4 and TRBJ2-7; tentative D call: TRBD1 (6 bases). CDR3 length equals 14 residues. V was shortened by 4 bases and J by 4 bases, with 14 bases between the two germline ends. The CDR3 nucleotides read TGTGCCAGCAGTTCCCGGACAGCGGATTACGAGCAGTACTTC. It specifies CASSSRTADYEQYF.

The sample holds a few counts of this clonotype. V is TRBV12-3 or TRBV12-4 and J is TRBJ2-1, with TRBD2 matching over 13 bases. The CDR3 is made up of 14 amino acids. The ends lost 6 bases at V and 10 bases at J; junction bases unmatched: 6. The chain's CDR3 is CASSRTSGRREQFF. The CDR3 DNA is TGTGCCAGCAGCCGGACTAGCGGGAGAAGGGAGCAGTTCTTC.

This clonotype was observed a few times. The chain uses TRBV7-2 and TRBJ2-3; 7 bases agree with TRBD1. Germline-derived CDR1 and CDR2 are SGHTA and FQGNSA. CDR3 length: 15 residues. V dropped 4 bases and J dropped 4; count of bases not matched to a gene: 8. The CDR3 bases are TGTGCCAGCAGCTCGTCGACAGGGTCGGCAGATACGCAGTATTTT. Translating it yields CASSSSTGSADTQYF.

This chain uses TRBV29-1 with TRBJ2-3; 7 bases fit TRBD1. J lost 5 bases, V lost 4 bases, and 15 bases had no gene match. CDR3 length equals 16 residues. CDR1 SQVTM and CDR2 ANQGSEA come from the germline V gene. CDR3 coding DNA: TGCAGCGTTGTGCTATACGTCGATTACAGGGGAGATACGCAGTATTTT. Residues: CSVVLYVDYRGDTQYF.

This clonotype was seen a few times. The chain has TRBV14 and TRBJ2-7; D remains unclear. The V end was cut by 7 bases, the J end by 0 bases, with 10 bases between. Germline V gene data show CDR1 as SGHDN and CDR2 as FVKESK. The CDR3 has 13 amino acids. CDR3 nucleotides: TGTGCCAGCAAGGACCGCTACTCCTACGAGCAGTACTTC. It specifies CASKDRYSYEQYF.

The chain carries TRBV10-3 and TRBJ1-1; no clear D. Germline V gives CDR1 ENHRY, CDR2 SYGVKD. The ends were cut back, 5 bases at V and 0 bases at J, with 4 bases in the middle. There are 12 residues in the CDR3. The CDR3 sequence: CAISRMNTEAFF. The CDR3 bases are TGTGCCATCAGTCGCATGAACACTGAAGCTTTCTTT.

This chain uses TRBV28 with TRBJ2-2; a possible D gene is TRBD1 (7 bases). This CDR3 comprises 16 residues. Trimming stripped 6 bases from V and 1 base from J, with 15 bases between. Per the germline V gene, CDR1 is MDHEN and CDR2 is SYDVKM. CDR3 residues: CASRRPGGGNTGELFF. DNA of the CDR3: TGTGCCAGCAGGAGACCAGGGGGAGGGAACACCGGGGAGCTGTTTTTT.

In its sample, this clonotype was seen a few times. The rearrangement links TRBV20-1 to TRBJ1-2; no definite D call. This CDR3 spans 13 amino acids. Per germline, CDR1 DFQATT and CDR2 SNEGSKA (reference sequence). The ends were cut back, 0 bases at V and 4 bases at J, with 9 bases in the middle. CDR3 coding DNA: TGCAGTGCTAGAGATCCCAAGACCTATGGCTACACCTTC. Its translation is CSARDPKTYGYTF.

The rearrangement uses TRBV29-1 and TRBJ2-7; 11 bases map to TRBD2. The germline CDR1 and CDR2 sequences are SQVTM and ANQGSEA. This CDR3 region has 14 residues. V lost 4 bases and J lost 4; bases outside the gene matches: 6. CDR3 residues: CSVVASGRLYEQYF. CDR3 bases: TGCAGCGTTGTGGCTAGCGGGAGGTTATACGAGCAGTACTTC.

This clonotype was picked up one time. The chain couples TRBV11-2 to TRBJ2-4; TRBD2 agrees at 11 bases. This CDR3 has 14 residues. The junction had 1 base not matched to a gene; V was cut back by 3 bases and J by 6 bases. Germline V gene data show CDR1 as SGHAT and CDR2 as FQNNGV. CDR3: CASSLTSGANIQYF. The CDR3 region has the DNA TGTGCCAGCAGCTTGACTAGCGGGGCAAACATTCAGTACTTC.

The chain combines TRBV6-5 with TRBJ2-3; TRBD1 matches at 7 bases. The CDR3 extends over 14 amino acids. Germline assignment: CDR1 MNHEY and CDR2 SVGAGI. V shed 2 bases, J shed 8 bases, and the junction held 7 bases outside the gene matches. DNA of the CDR3: TGTGCCAGCAGTTACGGGCAGGGGGTATTTACGCAGTATTTT. The encoded protein is CASSYGQGVFTQYF.

The chain carries TRBV27 and TRBJ1-6; tentative D call: TRBD1 (5 bases). Germline CDR1 reads MNHEY; CDR2 reads SMNVEV (reference sequence). V lost 5 bases, J lost 4 bases, and 15 bases lay in between. The CDR3 runs to 16 residues. Here the CDR3 reads CASSPWGEPYNSPLHF. In nucleotides, the CDR3 is TGTGCCAGCAGTCCTTGGGGGGAACCTTATAATTCACCCCTCCACTTT.

The chain joins TRBV11-1 to TRBJ2-2; 7 bases match TRBD1. This CDR3 is built from 15 residues. The J segment lost 5 bases and the V segment lost 1 base, leaving 4 bases of the junction unmatched. Germline values: CDR1 SGHAT, CDR2 FQDESV (reference sequence). The CDR3 sequence: CASSLGRGLTGELFF. The CDR3 nucleotides are TGTGCCAGCAGCTTAGGCAGGGGGTTAACCGGGGAGCTGTTTTTT.

This clonotype was counted only a few times. In DNA form, the CDR3 reads TGCAGGGCGGGACAGGGTAATGGCTACACCTTC. Amino acids: CRAGQGNGYTF. The chain is built from TRBV29-1 and TRBJ1-2, with 9 bases that match TRBD1. CDR3 length: 11 amino acids. The germline V gene has CDR1 SQVTM and CDR2 ANQGSEA.

This clonotype was detected only once. The J gene is TRBJ2-3, the V gene TRBV2; 9 bases line up with TRBD2. This CDR3 is 16 amino acids long. Germline-derived CDR1 and CDR2 are SNHLY and FYNNEI. Trimming took 4 bases from V and 5 from J; bases not matched to a gene: 10. DNA of the CDR3: TGTGCCAGCAGTGGGATTTTAGCGGGAGCTGGAGATACGCAGTATTTT. Translation: CASSGILAGAGDTQYF.

This clonotype was picked up one time. This chain connects TRBV27 to TRBJ2-3; D remains ambiguous. The CDR3 is made up of 14 amino acids. Germline loops: CDR1 MNHEY, CDR2 SMNVEV (reference sequence). V was clipped by 6 bases and J by 4 bases, with 14 bases between them. The CDR3 DNA is TGTGCCAGCAGCGTCCGACACTATGCAGATACGCAGTATTTT. Amino acid sequence: CASSVRHYADTQYF.

The V and J genes are TRBV7-6 and TRBJ1-5; D uncertain. Germline V gives CDR1 SGHVS, CDR2 FNYEAQ. Deletions cut 5 bases from V and 2 bases from J, with 10 bases between. This CDR3 is 14 amino acids long. The CDR3 DNA follows: TGTGCCAGCAGCCAGTCAACGGGCAATCAGCCCCAGCATTTT. Encoded protein: CASSQSTGNQPQHF. The whole variable domain, filled in from reference TRBV7-6 and TRBJ1-5, reads GAGVSQSPRYKVTKRGQDVALRCDPISGHVSLYWYRQALGQGPEFLTYFNYEAQQDKSGLPNDRFSAERPEGSISTLTIQRTEQRDSAMYRCASSQSTGNQPQHFGDGTRLSIL.

This rearrangement joins TRBV28 to TRBJ2-3; 7 nucleotides agree with TRBD1. Germline lookup yields CDR1 MDHEN and CDR2 SYDVKM. The CDR3 is made up of 12 amino acids. V dropped 8 bases and J dropped 14; count of bases not matched to a gene: 13. The CDR3 region is CASRFGDRYAYF. Here the CDR3 DNA reads TGTGCCAGCCGGTTTGGGGACAGATACGCGTATTTT. Full variable domain (rest looked up from reference TRBV28 and TRBJ2-3): DVKVTQSSRYLVKRTGEKVFLECVQDMDHENMFWYRQDPGLGLRLIYFSYDVKMKEKGDIPEGYSVSREKKERFSLILESASTNQTSMYLCASRFGDRYAYFGPGTRLTVL.

Notes on this clonotype: With a much larger clone just one base away, this may be a read error. The chain employs TRBV7-9 and TRBJ2-3, with D unclear. The CDR3 covers 13 residues. V lost 5 bases and J 8 bases, leaving 14 bases between the germline ends. In germline, CDR1 is SEHNR, CDR2 FQNEAQ (reference sequence). The CDR3 nucleotides are TGTGCCAGCAGCGTAGGGAACAGCCCTACGCAGTATTTT. It codes for CASSVGNSPTQYF.

This clonotype occurred many times. At one of its ends the junction is not consistent with the germline gene, which may arise from a read error. The chain employs TRBV5-1 and TRBJ2-6; no clear D. This CDR3 contains 14 residues. Germline values: CDR1 SGHRS, CDR2 YFSETQ. The CDR3 loop reads CASSFGSGANVLTF. In nucleotides, the CDR3 is TGTGCCAGCAGTTTTGGCTCTGGGGCCAACGTCCTGACTTTC.

This chain joins TRBV10-3 and TRBJ1-2; 9 bases agree with TRBD1. CDR3 length: 13 amino acids. Per the germline V gene, CDR1 is ENHRY and CDR2 is SYGVKD. J was trimmed by 5 bases and V by 10 bases; bases with no gene match: 8. The CDR3 loop is CATSGQGLYGYTF. In nucleotides, the CDR3 is TGTGCCACCTCGGGACAGGGATTATATGGCTACACCTTC.

Worth noting for this clonotype: Since a much larger clone is just one base distant, this may be a read error. The chain uses TRBV29-1 and TRBJ2-5; 10 bases are a match to TRBD1. The CDR3 runs 12 residues. Germline assignment: CDR1 SQVTM and CDR2 ANQGSEA. Trimming took 5 bases from V and 10 from J; bases not matched to a gene: 7. CDR3 residues: CSVNWDRGLQYF. The CDR3 nucleotides read TGCAGCGTTAACTGGGACAGGGGCCTCCAGTACTTC.

This clonotype occurred a few times. The chain carries TRBV2 and TRBJ1-6, with a weak D call TRBD1 (5 bases). This CDR3 is built from 13 residues. Looked up from germline, CDR1 is SNHLY and CDR2 is FYNNEI. V lost 4 bases, J lost 7 bases, and 8 bases lay in between. This CDR3 reads CASSVQGNSPLHF. For the CDR3, the DNA is TGTGCCAGCAGTGTTCAGGGCAATTCACCCCTCCACTTT.

The V gene is TRBV29-1, the J gene TRBJ2-3, with D possibly TRBD1 on 6 matching bases. The CDR3 extends over 12 amino acids. The germline gives CDR1 SQVTM, CDR2 ANQGSEA. Trimming shortened V by 5 bases and J by 10 bases, and 16 bases separated the two germline ends. The DNA of the CDR3 is TGCAGCGTTCAACAGGGTGGGAAATCGCAGTATTTT. It codes for CSVQQGGKSQYF.

This clonotype was seen just once. The chain joins TRBV11-2 to TRBJ2-1, with TRBD2 identical over 9 bases. J was trimmed by 7 bases and V by 4 bases; bases with no gene match: 11. CDR1 and CDR2 from the germline V gene are SGHAT and FQNNGV. This CDR3 is built from 16 residues. The CDR3, as DNA: TGTGCCAGCAGCTCCCGGGTAGCGGGAGACATGAATGAGCAGTTCTTC. Translated: CASSSRVAGDMNEQFF. Together with reference TRBV11-2 and TRBJ2-1, the CDR3 gives the full variable domain: EAGVAQSPRYKIIEKRQSVAFWCNPISGHATLYWYQQILGQGPKLLIQFQNNGVVDDSQLPKDRFSAERLKGVDSTLKIQPAKLEDSAVYLCASSSRVAGDMNEQFFGPGTRLTVL.

This clonotype was detected a few times. V gene TRBV5-1 combines with J gene TRBJ2-1; D gene ambiguous. CDR3 length: 12 residues. Germline V gives CDR1 SGHRS, CDR2 YFSETQ. V lost 2 bases and J lost 10, with 10 bases in between. The CDR3 nucleotides read TGCGCCAGCAGCTTAGGTCATGGGGAGCAGTTCTTC. Protein product: CASSLGHGEQFF.

This chain joins TRBV5-1 and TRBJ1-1, with D perhaps matching TRBD1 (5 bases). The CDR3 extends over 17 amino acids. V lost 0 bases and J lost 0, with 15 bases in between. Germline V gene lookup returns CDR1 SGHRS and CDR2 YFSETQ. The CDR3 spells CASSLEGNHFMNTEAFF. CDR3 DNA: TGCGCCAGCAGCTTGGAGGGGAACCACTTCATGAACACTGAAGCTTTCTTT.